This T cell receptor (beta chain) was identified during a study of blood T cells in healthy people across ages. Study-level points and caveats: Across the age range, TCR beta diversity per million T cells fell in a roughly linear way. Expanded clonotype changes were possibly confounded by unknown donor CMV status.

This clonotype was seen a handful of times. Its antigen remains unknown. CDR3 length: 12 residues. Trimming took 6 bases from V and 10 from J, leaving 10 bases between them. PCR was performed a second time for roughly 7 to 12 cycles using a sample-barcoded 5' primer and a J-beta primer mix. Each CDR3 protein gets one entry after TCRdb re-called the 5' RACE reads with MiXCR. Found here are roughly 1,800,000 distinct CDR3 sequences, about 50% of them singletons; the top ten hold roughly 2%. The J gene is TRBJ1-6, the V gene TRBV12-3 or TRBV12-4; D possibly corresponds to TRBD1 (5 bases). The source is a middle-aged woman in good health. Material: blood. CDR3 nucleotides: TGTGCCAGCAGGGAGGGACGGTCACCCCTCCACTTT. Protein product: CASREGRSPLHF.